This T cell receptor beta chain was sequenced for a study of CD8+CD57+ T cells in acquired aplastic anemia. Study in general: The sorted CD4+ and CD8+ cells yielded an average approximately 3 ug of DNA. Findings and limits, study-wide: In CD8+ cells, Simpson's diversity showed no significant difference between patients and controls. The study identified almost 30 CD8+ CDR3 sequences shared by patients and controls.

An expansion of CD8+CD57+ cells by flow cytometry had been shown in patients chosen for sequencing. This clonotype was counted at least ten times. The antigen is undetermined. The template for TCR beta VDJ and CDR3 sequence profiling was genomic DNA. TCRdb independently ran MiXCR on the reads; one entry per CDR3 protein. The sample has approximately 120,000 distinct CDR3 sequences; about 43% are singletons. Sequenced: sorted CD4+, CD8+, or CD8+CD57+ T cells (not recorded which) from PBMCs. This TCR came from a human donor with aplastic anemia.

The CDR3 DNA sequence: TGCGCCAGCAGCCAAGATCGGCTGGGTTTCAGCGATAATCAGCCCCAGCATTTT. Encoded protein: CASSQDRLGFSDNQPQHF. The J gene is TRBJ1-5, the V gene TRBV4-1; D is undetermined. The CDR3 is made up of 18 amino acids. CDR1 and CDR2 from the germline V gene are MGHRA and YSYEKL. Between the trimmed V and J ends, which lost 0 bases and 4 bases, there was a span of 19 bases.